Following are 8 T cell receptor beta chains from one sample sequenced in a study of blood T cell repertoires in COVID-19. Some clones are missing from TCRdb's copy, which holds only in-frame ones; the method was immunoSEQ multiplex PCR. The sample contains fewer than 400,000 clones, roughly 91% of which appear only once. Material: PBMCs or T cells enriched from blood (not recorded which). The receptors originated from a woman in her 30s who had recovered from COVID-19.

The chain uses TRBV29-1 and TRBJ2-7, with a weak D call TRBD2 (5 bases). The V gene's germline CDR1 is SQVTM and CDR2 ANQGSEA. The CDR3 has 13 amino acids. Trimming left V 6 bases short and J 2 bases short, with 14 bases between. This CDR3 is CSVAGVVAYEQYF. The CDR3 DNA is TGCAGCGTAGCCGGGGTAGTAGCCTACGAGCAGTACTTC.

CDR3 sequence reads: CASSPRAGGYEQYF. CDR3 bases: TGTGCCAGCAGCCCTAGAGCGGGCGGCTACGAGCAGTACTTC. The J gene is TRBJ2-7, the V gene TRBV2; D possibly corresponds to TRBD2 (6 bases). The V gene's germline CDR1 is SNHLY and CDR2 FYNNEI. The CDR3 covers 14 residues. Trimming pared 6 bases from V and 3 bases from J, leaving 15 bases between.

The CDR3 loop reads CASRPYKTGGVTDTQYF. As DNA, the CDR3 is TGTGCCAGCAGGCCCTATAAGACGGGAGGCGTAACAGATACGCAGTATTTT. This chain joins TRBV28 and TRBJ2-3; 7 bases are shared with TRBD2. CDR3 length equals 17 residues. J was trimmed by 3 bases and V by 6 bases; bases with no gene match: 15. Germline CDR1 and CDR2: MDHEN and SYDVKM. Complete variable domain (other parts from reference TRBV28 and TRBJ2-3): DVKVTQSSRYLVKRTGEKVFLECVQDMDHENMFWYRQDPGLGLRLIYFSYDVKMKEKGDIPEGYSVSREKKERFSLILESASTNQTSMYLCASRPYKTGGVTDTQYFGPGTRLTVL.

This chain connects TRBV7-3 to TRBJ2-5; the D gene is possibly TRBD2 (5 bases). Looked up from germline, CDR1 is SGHTA and CDR2 is FQGTGA. There are 13 residues in the CDR3. Trimming shortened V by 4 bases and J by 1 base, and 7 bases separated the two germline ends. The DNA for the CDR3 is TGTGCCAGCAGCTGGACTCCCCAAGAGACCCAGTACTTC. Amino acid sequence: CASSWTPQETQYF.

The V call is TRBV7-8, the J call TRBJ1-3; a weak D match, TRBD1 (5 bases). CDR3 size: 14 residues. From germline, CDR1 is SGHVS and CDR2 FQNEAQ. V gave up 5 bases and J gave up 2 bases, with 10 bases separating them. CDR3 coding DNA: TGTGCCAGCAGCCCCCGGGGGGCTGGAAACACCATATATTTT. It translates to CASSPRGAGNTIYF.

This rearrangement joins TRBV15 to TRBJ1-2; 8 nucleotides agree with TRBD1. Trimming at V came to 5 bases and at J to 8 bases, leaving 7 bases not matched to a gene. CDR1 is LNHNV and CDR2 is YYDKDF in the germline V gene (reference sequence). CDR3 length equals 13 residues. In DNA, the CDR3 is TGTGCCACCAGCTCCCGGACAGGGCAAGGCTACACCTTC. The encoded protein is CATSSRTGQGYTF. The variable domain in full, completed from reference TRBV15 and TRBJ1-2, reads DAMVIQNPRYQVTQFGKPVTLSCSQTLNHNVMYWYQQKSSQAPKLLFHYYDKDFNNEADTPDNFQSRRPNTSFCFLDIRSPGLGDTAMYLCATSSRTGQGYTFGSGTRLTVV.

The V call is TRBV7-2, the J call TRBJ1-5; 7 nucleotides match TRBD1. This CDR3 is 17 amino acids long. V gave up 6 bases and J gave up 2 bases; unmatched junction bases: 13. Germline lookup yields CDR1 SGHTA and CDR2 FQGNSA. The CDR3 region has the DNA TGTGCCAGCAGTCTTTTCCCCCAGGGGGTGGGCAATCAGCCCCAGCATTTT. Encoded protein: CASSLFPQGVGNQPQHF.

The chain recombines TRBV7-3 with TRBJ2-5; D unclear. Trimming left V 3 bases short and J 5 bases short, with 10 bases between. Germline values: CDR1 SGHTA, CDR2 FQGTGA. The CDR3 sequence is 13 residues long. CDR3 bases: TGTGCCAGCAGCTTGGTGGCCCAGGAGACCCAGTACTTC. Its protein is CASSLVAQETQYF.